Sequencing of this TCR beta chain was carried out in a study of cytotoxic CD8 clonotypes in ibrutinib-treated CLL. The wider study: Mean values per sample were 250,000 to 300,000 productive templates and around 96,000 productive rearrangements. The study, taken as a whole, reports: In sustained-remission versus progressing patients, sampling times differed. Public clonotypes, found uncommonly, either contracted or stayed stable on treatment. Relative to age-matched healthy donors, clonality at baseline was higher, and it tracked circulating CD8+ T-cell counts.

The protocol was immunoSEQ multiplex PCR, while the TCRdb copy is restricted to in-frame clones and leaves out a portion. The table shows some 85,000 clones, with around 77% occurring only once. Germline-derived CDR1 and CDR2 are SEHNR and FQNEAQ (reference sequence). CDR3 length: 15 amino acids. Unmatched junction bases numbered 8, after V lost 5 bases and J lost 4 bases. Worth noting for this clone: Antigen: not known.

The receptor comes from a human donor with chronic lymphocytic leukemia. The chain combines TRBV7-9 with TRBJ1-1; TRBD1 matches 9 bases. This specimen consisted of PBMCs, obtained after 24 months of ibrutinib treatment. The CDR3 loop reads CASSVLMDRGTEAFF. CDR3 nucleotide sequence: TGTGCCAGCAGCGTGTTGATGGACAGGGGCACTGAAGCTTTCTTT.